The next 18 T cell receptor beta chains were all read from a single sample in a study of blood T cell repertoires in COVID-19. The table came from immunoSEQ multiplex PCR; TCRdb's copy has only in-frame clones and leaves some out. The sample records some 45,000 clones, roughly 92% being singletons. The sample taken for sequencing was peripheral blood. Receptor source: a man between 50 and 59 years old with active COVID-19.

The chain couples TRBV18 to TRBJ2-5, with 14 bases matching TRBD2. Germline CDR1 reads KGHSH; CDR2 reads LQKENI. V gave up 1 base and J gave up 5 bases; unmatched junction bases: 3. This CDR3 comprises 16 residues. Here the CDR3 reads CASSPRTSGGKETQYF. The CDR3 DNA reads TGTGCCAGCTCACCACGGACTAGCGGGGGGAAGGAGACCCAGTACTTC.

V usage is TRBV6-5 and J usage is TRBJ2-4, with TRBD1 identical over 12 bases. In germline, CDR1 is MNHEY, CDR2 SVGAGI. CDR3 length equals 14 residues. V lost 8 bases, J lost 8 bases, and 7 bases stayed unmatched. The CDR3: CASGPGQGADIQYF. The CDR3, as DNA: TGTGCCAGCGGACCGGGACAGGGGGCTGACATTCAGTACTTC.

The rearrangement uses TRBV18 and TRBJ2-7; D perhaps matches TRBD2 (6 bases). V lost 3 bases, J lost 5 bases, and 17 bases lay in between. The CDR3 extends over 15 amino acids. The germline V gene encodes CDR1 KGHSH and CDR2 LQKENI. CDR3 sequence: CASSPYDGRVNEQYF. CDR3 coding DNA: TGTGCCAGCTCACCCTACGACGGGAGAGTAAACGAGCAGTACTTC.

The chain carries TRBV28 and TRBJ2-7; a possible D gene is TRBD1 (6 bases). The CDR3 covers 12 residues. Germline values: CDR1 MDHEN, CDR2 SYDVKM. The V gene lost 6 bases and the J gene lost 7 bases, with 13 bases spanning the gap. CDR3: CASSETGYEQYF. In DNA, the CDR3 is TGTGCCAGCAGCGAAACAGGGTATGAGCAGTACTTC.

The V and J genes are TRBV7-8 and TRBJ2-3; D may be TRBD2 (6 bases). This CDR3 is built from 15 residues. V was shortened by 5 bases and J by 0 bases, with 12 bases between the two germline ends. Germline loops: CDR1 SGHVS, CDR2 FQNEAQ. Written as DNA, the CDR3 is TGTGCCAGCAGCACGTTAGCGGAAAGCACAGATACGCAGTATTTT. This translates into CASSTLAESTDTQYF.

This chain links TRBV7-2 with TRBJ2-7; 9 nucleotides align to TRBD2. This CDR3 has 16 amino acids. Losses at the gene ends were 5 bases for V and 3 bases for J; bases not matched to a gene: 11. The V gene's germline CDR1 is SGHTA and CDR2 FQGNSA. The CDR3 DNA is TGTGCCAGCAGCCTCCAAGGTGGACTAGCGAGCTACGAGCAGTACTTC. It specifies CASSLQGGLASYEQYF.

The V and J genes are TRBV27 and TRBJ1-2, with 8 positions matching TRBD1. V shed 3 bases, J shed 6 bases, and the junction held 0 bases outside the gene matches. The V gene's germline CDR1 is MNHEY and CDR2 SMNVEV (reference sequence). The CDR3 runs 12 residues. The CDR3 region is CASSLTGDGYTF. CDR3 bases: TGTGCCAGCAGTTTGACAGGGGATGGCTACACCTTC.

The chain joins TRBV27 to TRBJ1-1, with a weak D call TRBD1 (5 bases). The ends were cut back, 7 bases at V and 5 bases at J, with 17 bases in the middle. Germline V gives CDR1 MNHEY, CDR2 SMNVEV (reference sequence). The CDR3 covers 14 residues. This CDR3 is CASTTRPGETEAFF. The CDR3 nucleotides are TGTGCCAGCACCACCCGGCCGGGGGAAACTGAAGCTTTCTTT.

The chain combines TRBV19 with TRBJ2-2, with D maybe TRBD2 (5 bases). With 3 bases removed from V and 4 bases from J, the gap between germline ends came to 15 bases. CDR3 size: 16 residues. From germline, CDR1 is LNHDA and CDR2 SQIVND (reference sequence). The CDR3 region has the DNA TGTGCCAGTAGTATTGGTGGGAGTTCAGGCACCGGGGAGCTGTTTTTT. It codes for CASSIGGSSGTGELFF.

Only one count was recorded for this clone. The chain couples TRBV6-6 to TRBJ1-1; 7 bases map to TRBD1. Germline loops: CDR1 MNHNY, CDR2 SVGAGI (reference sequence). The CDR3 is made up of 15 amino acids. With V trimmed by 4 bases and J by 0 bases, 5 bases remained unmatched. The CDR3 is CASSSRQGVNTEAFF. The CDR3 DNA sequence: TGTGCCAGCAGTTCTCGACAGGGTGTGAACACTGAAGCTTTCTTT.

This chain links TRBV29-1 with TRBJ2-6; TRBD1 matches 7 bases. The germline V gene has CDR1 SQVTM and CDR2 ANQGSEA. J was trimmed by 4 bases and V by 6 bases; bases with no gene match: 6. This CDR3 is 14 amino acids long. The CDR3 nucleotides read TGCAGCGTGATGGACAGGCCGGGGGCCAACGTCCTGACTTTC. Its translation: CSVMDRPGANVLTF. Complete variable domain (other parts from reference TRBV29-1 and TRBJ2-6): SAVISQKPSRDICQRGTSLTIQCQVDSQVTMMFWYRQQPGQSLTLIATANQGSEATYESGFVIDKFPISRPNLTFSTLTVSNMSPEDSSIYLCSVMDRPGANVLTFGAGSRLTVL.

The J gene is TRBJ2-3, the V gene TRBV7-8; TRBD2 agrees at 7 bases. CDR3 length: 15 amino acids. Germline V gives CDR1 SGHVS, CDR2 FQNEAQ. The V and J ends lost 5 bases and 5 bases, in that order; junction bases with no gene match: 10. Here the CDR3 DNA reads TGTGCCAGCAGCCCCTGGCGGGAGAGGTTAGATACGCAGTATTTT. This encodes CASSPWRERLDTQYF.

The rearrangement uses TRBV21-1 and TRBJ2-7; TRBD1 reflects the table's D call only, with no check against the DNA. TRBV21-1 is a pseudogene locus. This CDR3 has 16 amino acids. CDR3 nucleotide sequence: TGTGCCAGCAGCCATGATGGGACACGCTGCCCCTACGAGCAGTACTTC. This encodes CASSHDGTRCPYEQYF.

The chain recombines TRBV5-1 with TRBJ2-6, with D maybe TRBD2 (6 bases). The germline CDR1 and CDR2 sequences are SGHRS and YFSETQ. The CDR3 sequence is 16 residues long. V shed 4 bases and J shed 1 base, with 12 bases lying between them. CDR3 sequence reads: CASSLPAGSGANVLTF. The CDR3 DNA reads TGCGCCAGCAGCCTGCCTGCGGGGTCTGGGGCCAACGTCCTGACTTTC.

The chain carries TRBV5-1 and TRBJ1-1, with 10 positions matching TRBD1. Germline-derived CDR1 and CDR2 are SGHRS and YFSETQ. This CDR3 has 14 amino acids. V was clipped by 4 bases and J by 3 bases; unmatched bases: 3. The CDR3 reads CASSAGQGDTEAFF. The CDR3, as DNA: TGCGCCAGCAGCGCCGGACAGGGGGACACTGAAGCTTTCTTT.

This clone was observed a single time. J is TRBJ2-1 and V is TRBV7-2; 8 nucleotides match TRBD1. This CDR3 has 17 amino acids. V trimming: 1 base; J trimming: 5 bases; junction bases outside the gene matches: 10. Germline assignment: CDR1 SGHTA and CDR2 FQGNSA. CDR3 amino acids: CASSLVGTGPRNNEQFF. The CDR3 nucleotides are TGTGCCAGCAGCTTAGTTGGGACAGGTCCCCGGAACAATGAGCAGTTCTTC.

The CDR3 sequence is CASSLRGQNTEAFF. The DNA for the CDR3 is TGTGCCAGCAGCTTGAGGGGACAGAACACTGAAGCTTTCTTT. This chain uses TRBV7-2 with TRBJ1-1; perhaps TRBD1 as D (6 bases). The CDR3 is made up of 14 amino acids. V lost 3 bases to trimming and J lost 1 base, with 9 bases between them. Germline V lookup: CDR1 SGHTA, CDR2 FQGNSA.

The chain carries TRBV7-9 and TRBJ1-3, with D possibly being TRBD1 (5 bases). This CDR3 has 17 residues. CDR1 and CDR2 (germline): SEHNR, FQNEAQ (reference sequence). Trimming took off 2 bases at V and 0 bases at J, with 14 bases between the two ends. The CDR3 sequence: CASSLPRDGSSGNTIYF. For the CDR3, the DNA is TGTGCCAGCAGCTTACCCCGGGACGGGAGCTCTGGAAACACCATATATTTT.